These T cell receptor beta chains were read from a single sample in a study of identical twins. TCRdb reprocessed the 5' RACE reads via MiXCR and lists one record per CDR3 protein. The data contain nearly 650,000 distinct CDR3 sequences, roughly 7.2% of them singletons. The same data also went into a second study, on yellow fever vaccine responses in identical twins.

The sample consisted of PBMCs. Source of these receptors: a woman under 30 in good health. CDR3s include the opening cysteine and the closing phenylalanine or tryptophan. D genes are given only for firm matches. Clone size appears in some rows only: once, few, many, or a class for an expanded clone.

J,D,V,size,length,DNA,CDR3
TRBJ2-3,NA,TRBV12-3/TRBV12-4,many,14,TGTGCCAGCAGTTTCCGAGTAGCCGTAGATACGCAGTATTTT,CASSFRVAVDTQYF
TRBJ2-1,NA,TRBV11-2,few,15,TGTGCCAGCAGTGAGGAGTATCTGGGGGAGGATGAGCAGTTCTTC,CASSEEYLGEDEQFF
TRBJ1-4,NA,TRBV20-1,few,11,TGCAGTGCTTCCCGGAGGGAAAAACTGTTTTTT,CSASRREKLFF
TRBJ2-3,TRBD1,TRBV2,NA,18,TGTGCCAGCAGCGGGGCCTCCGACAGGGGAGGTAGCACAGATACGCAGTATTTT,CASSGASDRGGSTDTQYF
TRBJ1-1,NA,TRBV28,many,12,TGTGCCAGCAGTTACAGGGCCCCTGAAGCTTTCTTT,CASSYRAPEAFF
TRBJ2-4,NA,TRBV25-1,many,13,TGTGCCAGCAGTGAGGATAGGGGGAACATTCAGTACTTC,CASSEDRGNIQYF
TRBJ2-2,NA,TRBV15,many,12,TGTGCCACCAGGCAGGGATCCGGGGAGCTGTTTTTT,CATRQGSGELFF
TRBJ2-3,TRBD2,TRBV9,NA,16,TGTGCCAGCAGCGTAGAACTAGCGGGAGGCTCAGATACGCAGTATTTT,CASSVELAGGSDTQYF
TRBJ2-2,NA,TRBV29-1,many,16,TGCAGCGTTGAAGGGGGGGCAGAGGCGTTGGCCGGGGAGCTGTTTTTT,CSVEGGAEALAGELFF
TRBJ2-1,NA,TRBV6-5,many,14,TGTGCCAGCAGTTACTCTTTCCAGGCCAATGAGCAGTTCTTC,CASSYSFQANEQFF
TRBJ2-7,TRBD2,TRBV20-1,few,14,TGCAGTGCTGGGACTAGCGGGGGAACCTACGAGCAGTACTTC,CSAGTSGGTYEQYF
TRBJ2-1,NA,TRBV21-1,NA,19,TGTGCCAGCAGCAAAGAAACTAGCCCGGAGCGGGGGCGAAAAAATGAGCAGTTCTTC,CASSKETSPERGRKNEQFF
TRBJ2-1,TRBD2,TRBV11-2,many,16,TGTGCCAGCAGCTTTTTGGAGGGAGGGGACTACAATGAGCAGTTCTTC,CASSFLEGGDYNEQFF
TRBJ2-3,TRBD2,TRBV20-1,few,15,TGCAGTGCAGTACTAGCGGGGGGGCTTCCAGATACGCAGTATTTT,CSAVLAGGLPDTQYF
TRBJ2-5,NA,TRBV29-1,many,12,TGCAGCGTTGCCGGGTGGGGAGAGACCCAGTACTTC,CSVAGWGETQYF
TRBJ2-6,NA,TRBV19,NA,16,TGTGCCAGTAGTATTGGGGGCGGCTCTGGGGCCAACGTCCTGACTTTC,CASSIGGGSGANVLTF
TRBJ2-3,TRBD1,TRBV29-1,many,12,TGCAGCGTCACGACAGGGGCAGATACGCAGTATTTT,CSVTTGADTQYF
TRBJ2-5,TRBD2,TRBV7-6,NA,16,TGTGCCAGCAGCTTAGTTGGGACTAGTAGAGAAGAGACCCAGTACTTC,CASSLVGTSREETQYF
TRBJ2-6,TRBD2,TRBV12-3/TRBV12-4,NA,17,TGTGCCAGCACCGTAGCGGGAGGCCGCTCTGGGGCCAACGTCCTGACTTTC,CASTVAGGRSGANVLTF
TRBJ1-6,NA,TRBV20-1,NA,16,TGCAGTGCTAGGGGGACGGACCTTACCTATAATTCACCCCTCCACTTT,CSARGTDLTYNSPLHF
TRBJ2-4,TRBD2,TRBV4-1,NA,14,TGCGCCAGCAGCCAAGTGGCGGGGGAAAACATTCAGTACTTC,CASSQVAGENIQYF
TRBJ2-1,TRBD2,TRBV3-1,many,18,TGTGCCAGCAGCCAATCGGGACTAGCGGGGGAGACCTACAATGAGCAGTTCTTC,CASSQSGLAGETYNEQFF
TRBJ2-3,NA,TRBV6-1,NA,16,TGTGCCAGCAGTACGTCACTCCGGGATCCCTCAGATACGCAGTATTTT,CASSTSLRDPSDTQYF
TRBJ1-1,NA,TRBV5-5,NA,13,TGTGCCAGCAGCCGGGGACCCCACACTGAAGCTTTCTTT,CASSRGPHTEAFF
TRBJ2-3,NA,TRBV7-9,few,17,TGTGCCAGCACCCCGGTGGGACTTCTCCCAAGCACAGATACGCAGTATTTT,CASTPVGLLPSTDTQYF
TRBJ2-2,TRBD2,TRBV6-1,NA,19,TGTGCCAGCAGCCGGGGACTAGCGGGATTAAGGGCCGGCACCGGGGAGCTGTTTTTT,CASSRGLAGLRAGTGELFF
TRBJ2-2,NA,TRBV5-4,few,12,TGTGCCATTACCGTCTATCCGGGGGAGCTGTTTTTT,CAITVYPGELFF
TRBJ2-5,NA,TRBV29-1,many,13,TGCAGCGTTATCCGACGGGGCCAAGAGACCCAGTACTTC,CSVIRRGQETQYF
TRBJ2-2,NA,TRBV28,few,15,TGTGCCAGCAGTTTCGCGTACCCGAACACCGGGGAGCTGTTTTTT,CASSFAYPNTGELFF
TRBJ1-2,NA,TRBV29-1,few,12,TGCAGCGTATACGACGGAAACTATGGCTACACCTTC,CSVYDGNYGYTF
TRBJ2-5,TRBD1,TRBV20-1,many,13,TGCAGTGCTAGAGGACAGGGGGCAGAGACCCAGTACTTC,CSARGQGAETQYF
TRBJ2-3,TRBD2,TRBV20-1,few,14,TGCAGTGCAGACCTAGCGGGAGTTAGAGATACGCAGTATTTT,CSADLAGVRDTQYF
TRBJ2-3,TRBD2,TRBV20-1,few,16,TGCAGTGCTAGAGTTGCGGGACTAGCCTTTGGAGATACGCAGTATTTT,CSARVAGLAFGDTQYF
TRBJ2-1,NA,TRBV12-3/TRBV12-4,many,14,TGTGCCAGCAGCCCAAGCGGAACCTACAATGAGCAGTTCTTC,CASSPSGTYNEQFF
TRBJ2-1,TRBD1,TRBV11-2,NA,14,TGTGCCAGCAGCTTACCTGGGACAGGGAATTCGCAGTTCTTC,CASSLPGTGNSQFF
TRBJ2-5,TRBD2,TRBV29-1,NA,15,TGCAGCGGATCAGCCGGGACTAGCAGGAGAGAGACCCAGTACTTC,CSGSAGTSRRETQYF
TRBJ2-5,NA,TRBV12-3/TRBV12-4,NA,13,TGTGCCAGCAGTTCGACTGAACAAGAGACCCAGTACTTC,CASSSTEQETQYF
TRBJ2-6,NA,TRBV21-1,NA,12,TGTGCCAGCAGCAAGGGGGCCAACGTCCTGACTTTC,CASSKGANVLTF
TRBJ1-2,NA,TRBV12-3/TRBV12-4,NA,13,TGTGCCAGCAGTTTAGTCCAGGGCAGTGGCTACACCTTC,CASSLVQGSGYTF
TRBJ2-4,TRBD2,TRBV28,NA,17,TGTGCCAGCAGTCAAATGTCGGGGGGGGCCGGCAGGAACATTCAGTGCTTC,CASSQMSGGAGRNIQCF
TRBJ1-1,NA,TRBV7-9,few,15,TGTGCCAGCAGCTTCGCCAGGGTCATCAACACTGAAGCTTTCTTT,CASSFARVINTEAFF
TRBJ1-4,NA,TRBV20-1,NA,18,TGCAGTGCTAGAGATTTAGCTAAGCCCGGGGGCGCGGGTGAAAAACTGTTTTTT,CSARDLAKPGGAGEKLFF
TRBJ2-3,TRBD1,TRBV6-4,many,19,TGTGCCAGCAGTTCTGGCTATAGGGACAGGCGAGACAGCACAGATACGCAGTATTTT,CASSSGYRDRRDSTDTQYF
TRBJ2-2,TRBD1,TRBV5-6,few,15,TGTGCCAGCAGCTTTTACAGGGGAGACACCGGGGAGCTGTTTTTT,CASSFYRGDTGELFF
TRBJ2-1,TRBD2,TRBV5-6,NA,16,TGTGCCAGCAGCTTGGCCTTAGCGGGAGCGTACAATGAGCAGTTCTTC,CASSLALAGAYNEQFF
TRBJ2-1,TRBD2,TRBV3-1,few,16,TGTGCCAGCAGCCAAGGTGCTAGCGGAGTCTACAATGAGCAGTTCTTC,CASSQGASGVYNEQFF
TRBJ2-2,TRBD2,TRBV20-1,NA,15,TGCAGTGCTCACCCGGGGGGGCGGGAGGCCGGGGAGCTGTTTTTT,CSAHPGGREAGELFF
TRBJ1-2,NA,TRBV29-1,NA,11,TGCAGCGTTGTCAGCGCCGTGGGCTACACCTTC,CSVVSAVGYTF
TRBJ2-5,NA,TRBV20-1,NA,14,TGCAGTGCTAGAGCACAGGGCCGGGAGGAGACCCAGTACTTC,CSARAQGREETQYF
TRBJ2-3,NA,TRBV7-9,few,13,TGTGCCAGCAGCTTAGCGGACATGGATACGCAGTATTTT,CASSLADMDTQYF